This record covers a single T cell receptor (beta chain). The entry originates in a study of blood T cell repertoires in COVID-19. Background on the study: There were acute and convalescent COVID-19 samples, and they came from the United States, Italy and Spain. PBMCs, B-cell-depleted T cells, or T cells provided the cDNA or gDNA that made up the material.

As handled by the study authors: Amplification with reference gene primers provided the estimates of nucleated cell counts. Data came from immunoSEQ multiplex PCR; TCRdb stores just in-frame clones and leaves some out. D and trimming come from the DNA, and the V and J calls and clone size come from that table. Found here are some 120,000 clones, less than 75% of them singletons; the top ten hold about 0.84%. This TCR was recovered from a human donor with acute or convalescent COVID-19. The donor label of this sample is uncertain. The sequencing input was peripheral blood.

CDR3 sequence (DNA): TGTGCCAGCAGCCAACCGAGGGTGTCACCCCTCCACTTT. This translates into CASSQPRVSPLHF. The chain employs TRBV3-1 (or the pseudogene TRBV3-2) and TRBJ1-6; D remains ambiguous. This CDR3 comprises 13 residues. Germline CDR1 and CDR2: LGHDT and YNNKEL (reference sequence). Trimming pared 2 bases from V and 10 bases from J, leaving 9 bases between.